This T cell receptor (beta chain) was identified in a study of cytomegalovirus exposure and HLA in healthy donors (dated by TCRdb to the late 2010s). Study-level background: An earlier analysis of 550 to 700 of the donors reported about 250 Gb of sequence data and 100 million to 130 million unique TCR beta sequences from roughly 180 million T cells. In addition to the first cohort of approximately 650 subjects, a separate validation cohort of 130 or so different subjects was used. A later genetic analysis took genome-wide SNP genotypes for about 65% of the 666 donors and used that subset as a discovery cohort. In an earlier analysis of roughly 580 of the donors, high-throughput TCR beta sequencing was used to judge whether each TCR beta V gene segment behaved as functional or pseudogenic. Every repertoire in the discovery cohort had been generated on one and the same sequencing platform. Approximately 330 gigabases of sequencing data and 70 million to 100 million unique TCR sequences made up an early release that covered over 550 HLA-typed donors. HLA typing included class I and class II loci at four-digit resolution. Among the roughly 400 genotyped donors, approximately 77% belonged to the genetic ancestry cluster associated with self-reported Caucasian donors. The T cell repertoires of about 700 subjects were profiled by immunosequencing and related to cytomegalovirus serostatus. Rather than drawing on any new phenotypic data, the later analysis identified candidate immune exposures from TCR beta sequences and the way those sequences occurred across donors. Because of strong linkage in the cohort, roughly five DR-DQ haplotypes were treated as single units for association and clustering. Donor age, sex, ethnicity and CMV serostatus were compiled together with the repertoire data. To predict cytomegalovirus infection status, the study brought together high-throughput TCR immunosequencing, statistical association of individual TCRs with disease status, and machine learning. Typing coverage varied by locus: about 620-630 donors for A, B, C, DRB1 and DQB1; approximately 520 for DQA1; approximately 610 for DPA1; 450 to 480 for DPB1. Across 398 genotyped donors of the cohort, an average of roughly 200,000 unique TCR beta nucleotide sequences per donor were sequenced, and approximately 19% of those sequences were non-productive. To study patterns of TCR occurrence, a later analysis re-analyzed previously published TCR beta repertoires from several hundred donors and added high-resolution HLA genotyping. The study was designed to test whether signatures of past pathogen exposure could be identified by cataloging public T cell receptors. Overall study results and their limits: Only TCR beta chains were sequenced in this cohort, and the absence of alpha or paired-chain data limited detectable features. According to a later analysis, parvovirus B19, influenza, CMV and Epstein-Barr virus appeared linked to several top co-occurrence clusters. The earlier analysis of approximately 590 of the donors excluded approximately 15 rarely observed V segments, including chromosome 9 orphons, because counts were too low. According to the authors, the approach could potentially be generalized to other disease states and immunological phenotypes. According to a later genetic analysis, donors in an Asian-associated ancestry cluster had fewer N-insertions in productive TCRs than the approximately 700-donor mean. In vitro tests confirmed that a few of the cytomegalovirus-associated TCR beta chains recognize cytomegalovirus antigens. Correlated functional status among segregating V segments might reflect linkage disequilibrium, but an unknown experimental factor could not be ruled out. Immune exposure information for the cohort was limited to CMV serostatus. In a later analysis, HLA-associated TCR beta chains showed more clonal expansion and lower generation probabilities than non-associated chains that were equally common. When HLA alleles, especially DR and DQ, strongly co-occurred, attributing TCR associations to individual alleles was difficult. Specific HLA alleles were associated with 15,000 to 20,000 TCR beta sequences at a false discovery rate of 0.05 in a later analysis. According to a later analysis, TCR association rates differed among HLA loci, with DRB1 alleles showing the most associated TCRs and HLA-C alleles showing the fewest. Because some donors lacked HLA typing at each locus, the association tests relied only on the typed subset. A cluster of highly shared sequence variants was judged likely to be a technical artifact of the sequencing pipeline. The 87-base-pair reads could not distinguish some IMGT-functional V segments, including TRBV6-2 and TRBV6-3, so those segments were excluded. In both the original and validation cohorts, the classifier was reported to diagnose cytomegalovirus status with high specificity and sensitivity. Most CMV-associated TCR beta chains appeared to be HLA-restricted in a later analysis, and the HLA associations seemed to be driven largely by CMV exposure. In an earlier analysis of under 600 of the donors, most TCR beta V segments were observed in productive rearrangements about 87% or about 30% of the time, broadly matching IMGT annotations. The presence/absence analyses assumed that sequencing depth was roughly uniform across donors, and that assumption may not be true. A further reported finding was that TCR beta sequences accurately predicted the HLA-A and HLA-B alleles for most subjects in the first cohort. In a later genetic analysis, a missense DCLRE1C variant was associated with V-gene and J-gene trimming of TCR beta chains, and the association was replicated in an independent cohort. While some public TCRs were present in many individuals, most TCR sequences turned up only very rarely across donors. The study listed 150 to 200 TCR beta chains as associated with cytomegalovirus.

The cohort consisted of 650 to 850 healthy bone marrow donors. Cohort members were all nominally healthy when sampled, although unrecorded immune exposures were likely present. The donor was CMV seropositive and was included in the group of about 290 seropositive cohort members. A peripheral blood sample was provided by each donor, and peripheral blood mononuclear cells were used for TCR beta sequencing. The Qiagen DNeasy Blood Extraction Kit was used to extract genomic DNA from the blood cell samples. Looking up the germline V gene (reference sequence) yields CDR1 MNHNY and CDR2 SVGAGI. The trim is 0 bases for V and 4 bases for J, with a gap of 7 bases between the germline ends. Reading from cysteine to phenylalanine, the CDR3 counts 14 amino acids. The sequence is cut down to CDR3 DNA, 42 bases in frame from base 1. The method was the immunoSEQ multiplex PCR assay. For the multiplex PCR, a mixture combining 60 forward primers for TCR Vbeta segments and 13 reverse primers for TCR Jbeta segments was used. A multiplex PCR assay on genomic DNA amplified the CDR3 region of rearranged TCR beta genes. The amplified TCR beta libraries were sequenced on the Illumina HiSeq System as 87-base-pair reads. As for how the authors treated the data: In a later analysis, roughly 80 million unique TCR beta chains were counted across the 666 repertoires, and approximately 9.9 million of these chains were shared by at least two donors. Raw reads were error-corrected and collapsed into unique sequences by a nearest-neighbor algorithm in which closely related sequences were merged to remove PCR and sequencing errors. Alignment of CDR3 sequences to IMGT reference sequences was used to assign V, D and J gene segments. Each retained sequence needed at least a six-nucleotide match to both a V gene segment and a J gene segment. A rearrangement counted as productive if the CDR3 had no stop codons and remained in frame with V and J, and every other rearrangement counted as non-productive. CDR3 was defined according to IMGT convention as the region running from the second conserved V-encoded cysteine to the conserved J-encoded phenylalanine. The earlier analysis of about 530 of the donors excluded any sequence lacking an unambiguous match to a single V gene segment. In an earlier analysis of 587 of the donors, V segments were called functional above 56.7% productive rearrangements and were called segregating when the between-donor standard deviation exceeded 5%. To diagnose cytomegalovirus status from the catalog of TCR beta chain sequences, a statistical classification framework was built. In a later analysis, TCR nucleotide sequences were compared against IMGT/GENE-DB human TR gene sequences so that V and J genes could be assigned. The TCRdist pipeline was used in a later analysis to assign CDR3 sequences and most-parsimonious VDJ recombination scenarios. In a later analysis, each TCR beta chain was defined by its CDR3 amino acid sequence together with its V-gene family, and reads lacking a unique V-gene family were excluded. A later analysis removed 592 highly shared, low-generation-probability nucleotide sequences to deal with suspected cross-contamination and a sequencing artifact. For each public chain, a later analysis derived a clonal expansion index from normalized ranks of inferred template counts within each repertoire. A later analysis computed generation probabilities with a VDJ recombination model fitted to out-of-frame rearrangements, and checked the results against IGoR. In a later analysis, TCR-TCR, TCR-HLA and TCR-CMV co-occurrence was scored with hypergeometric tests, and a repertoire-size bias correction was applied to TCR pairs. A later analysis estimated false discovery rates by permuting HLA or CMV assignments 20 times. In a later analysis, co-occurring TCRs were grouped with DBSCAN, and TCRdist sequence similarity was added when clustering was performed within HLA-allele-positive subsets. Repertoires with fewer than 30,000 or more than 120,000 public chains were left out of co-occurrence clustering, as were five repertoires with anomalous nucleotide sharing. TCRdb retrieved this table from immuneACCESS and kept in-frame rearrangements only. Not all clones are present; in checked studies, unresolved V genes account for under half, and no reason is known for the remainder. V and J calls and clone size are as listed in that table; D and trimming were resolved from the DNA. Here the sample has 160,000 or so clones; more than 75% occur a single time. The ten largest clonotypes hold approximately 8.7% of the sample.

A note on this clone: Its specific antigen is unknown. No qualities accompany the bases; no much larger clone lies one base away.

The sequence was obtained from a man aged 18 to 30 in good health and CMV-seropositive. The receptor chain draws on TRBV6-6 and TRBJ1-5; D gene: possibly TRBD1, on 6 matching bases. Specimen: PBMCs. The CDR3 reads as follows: CASSYSTGNQPQHF. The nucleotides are TGTGCCAGCAGTTACTCAACAGGGAATCAGCCCCAGCATTTT.